Sequencing of this T cell receptor beta chain was carried out in a study of T cell responses to AZD1222 COVID-19 vaccine. Germline V gene lookup returns CDR1 SGHTS and CDR2 YDEGEE. The CDR3 extends over 13 amino acids. Trimming took 0 bases from V and 4 from J, leaving 7 bases between them. Sequenced by immunoSEQ multiplex PCR; TCRdb stores in-frame clones only, minus some. This table has about 160,000 clones, 88% appearing once. The V gene is TRBV5-8, the J gene TRBJ1-1; D is possibly TRBD1 (5 bases). Specimen: peripheral blood, collected 28 days after the second AZD1222 dose. This sequence originates from an adult who received the AZD1222 COVID-19 vaccine. The CDR3 loop is CASSLGGVTEAFF. For the CDR3, the DNA is TGTGCCAGCAGCTTGGGAGGGGTCACTGAAGCTTTCTTT. The whole variable domain, filled in from reference TRBV5-8 and TRBJ1-1, reads EAGVTQSPTHLIKTRGQQATLRCSPISGHTSVYWYQQALGLGLQFLLWYDEGEERNRGNFPPRFSGRQFPNYSSELNVNALELEDSALYLCASSLGGVTEAFFGQGTRLTVV.